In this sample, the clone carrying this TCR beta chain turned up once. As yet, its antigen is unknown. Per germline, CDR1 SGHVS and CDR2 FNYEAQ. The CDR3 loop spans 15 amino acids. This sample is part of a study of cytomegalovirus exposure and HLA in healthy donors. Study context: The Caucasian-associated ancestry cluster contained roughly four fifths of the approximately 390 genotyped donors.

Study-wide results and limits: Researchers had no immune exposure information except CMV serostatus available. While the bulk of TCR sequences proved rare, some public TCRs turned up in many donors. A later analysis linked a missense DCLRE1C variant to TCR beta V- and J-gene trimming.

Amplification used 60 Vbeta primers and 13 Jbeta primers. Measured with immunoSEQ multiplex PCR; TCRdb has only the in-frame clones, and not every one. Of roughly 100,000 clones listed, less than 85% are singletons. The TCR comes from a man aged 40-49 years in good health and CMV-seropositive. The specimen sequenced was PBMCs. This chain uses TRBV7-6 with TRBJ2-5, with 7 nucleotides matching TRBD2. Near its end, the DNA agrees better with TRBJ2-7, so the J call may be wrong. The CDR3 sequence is CASSLASSSGYEQYF. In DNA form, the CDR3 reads TGTGCCAGCAGCTTAGCGAGCTCTAGCGGCTACGAGCAGTACTTC.